The 2 T cell receptor beta chains below all came from one sample that was sequenced in a study of tumor-infiltrating lymphocytes in localized non-small cell lung cancer. The table came from immunoSEQ multiplex PCR; TCRdb's copy has only in-frame clones and leaves some out. The sample holds around 17,000 clones, roughly 40% seen once. The specimen sequenced was lung tumor tissue. The source of these receptors is a human donor with non-small cell lung cancer.

V is TRBV27 and J is TRBJ2-6; 7 bases match TRBD2. Trimming at V came to 5 bases and at J to 4 bases, leaving 8 bases not matched to a gene. Germline V gives CDR1 MNHEY, CDR2 SMNVEV (reference sequence). The CDR3 is made up of 16 amino acids. The CDR3 coding sequence is TGTGCCAGCAGTAAAAAACTAGCGTCCGGGGCCAACGTCCTGACTTTC. It is translated as CASSKKLASGANVLTF.

The CDR3 DNA follows: TGTGCCAGCAGCTTAATGGCTAGCGGCGAGCAGTTCTTC. Its protein is CASSLMASGEQFF. The J gene is TRBJ2-1, the V gene TRBV7-3, with 7 bases matching TRBD2. This CDR3 spans 13 amino acids. V shed 1 base, J shed 10 bases, and the junction held 4 bases outside the gene matches. From germline, CDR1 is SGHTA and CDR2 FQGTGA.